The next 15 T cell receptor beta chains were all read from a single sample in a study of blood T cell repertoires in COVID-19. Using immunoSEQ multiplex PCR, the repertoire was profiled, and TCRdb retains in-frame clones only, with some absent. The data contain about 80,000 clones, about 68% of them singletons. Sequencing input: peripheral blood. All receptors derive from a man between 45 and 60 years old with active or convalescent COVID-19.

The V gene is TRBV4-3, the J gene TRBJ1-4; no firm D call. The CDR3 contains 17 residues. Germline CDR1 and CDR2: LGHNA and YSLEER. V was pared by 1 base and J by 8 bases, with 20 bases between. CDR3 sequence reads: CASSQVTAGRSNEKLFF. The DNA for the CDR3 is TGCGCCAGCAGCCAAGTAACGGCAGGAAGGTCGAACGAAAAACTGTTTTTT.

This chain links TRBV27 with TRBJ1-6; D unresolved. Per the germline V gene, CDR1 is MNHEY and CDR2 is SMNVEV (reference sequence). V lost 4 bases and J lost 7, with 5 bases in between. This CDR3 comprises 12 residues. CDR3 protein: CASSSGNSPLHF. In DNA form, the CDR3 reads TGTGCCAGCAGTTCGGGGAATTCACCCCTCCACTTT.

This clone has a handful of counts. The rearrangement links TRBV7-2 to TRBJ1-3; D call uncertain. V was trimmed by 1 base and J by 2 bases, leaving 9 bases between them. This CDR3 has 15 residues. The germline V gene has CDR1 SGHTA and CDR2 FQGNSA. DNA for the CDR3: TGTGCCAGCAGCTTAGTAGCGCTGACTGGAAACACCATATATTTT. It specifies CASSLVALTGNTIYF. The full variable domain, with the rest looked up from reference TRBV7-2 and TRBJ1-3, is GAGVSQSPSNKVTEKGKDVELRCDPISGHTALYWYRQSLGQGLEFLIYFQGNSAPDKSGLPSDRFSAERTGGSVSTLTIQRTQQEDSAVYLCASSLVALTGNTIYFGEGSWLTVV.

The CDR3 nucleotides are TGTGCCAGCACTATGGGCCCGGGACAGCCCCAGCATTTT. Residues: CASTMGPGQPQHF. The rearrangement links TRBV6-6 to TRBJ1-5; D gene ambiguous. There are 13 residues in the CDR3. V shed 7 bases and J shed 7 bases, with 14 bases lying between them. Germline CDR1 is MNHNY and CDR2 is SVGAGI (reference sequence).

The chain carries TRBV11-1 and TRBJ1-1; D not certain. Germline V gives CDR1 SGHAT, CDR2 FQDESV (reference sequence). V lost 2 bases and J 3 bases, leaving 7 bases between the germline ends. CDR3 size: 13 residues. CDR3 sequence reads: CASSLLKDTEAFF. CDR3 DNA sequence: TGTGCCAGCAGCTTACTAAAAGACACTGAAGCTTTCTTT.

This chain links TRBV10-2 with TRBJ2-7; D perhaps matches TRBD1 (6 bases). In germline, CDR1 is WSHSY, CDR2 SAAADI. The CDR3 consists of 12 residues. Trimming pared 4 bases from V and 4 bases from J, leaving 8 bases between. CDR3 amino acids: CASSGTVYEQYF. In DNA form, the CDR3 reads TGCGCCAGCAGTGGGACAGTATACGAGCAGTACTTC.

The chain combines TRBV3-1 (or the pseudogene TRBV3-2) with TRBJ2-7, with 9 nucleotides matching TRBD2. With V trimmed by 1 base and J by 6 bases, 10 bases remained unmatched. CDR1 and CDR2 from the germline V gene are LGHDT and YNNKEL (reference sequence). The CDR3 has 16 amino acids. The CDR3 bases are TGTGCCAGCAGCCAAGTTTTCGGGACTAGCTCGTCCGAGCAGTACTTC. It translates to CASSQVFGTSSSEQYF.

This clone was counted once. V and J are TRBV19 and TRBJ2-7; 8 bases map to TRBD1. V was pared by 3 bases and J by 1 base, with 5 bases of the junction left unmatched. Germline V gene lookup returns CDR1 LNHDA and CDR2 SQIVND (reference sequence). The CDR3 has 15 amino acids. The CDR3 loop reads CASSISGGDSYEQYF. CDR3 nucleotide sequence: TGTGCCAGTAGTATCTCAGGGGGCGATTCCTACGAGCAGTACTTC.

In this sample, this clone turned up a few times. The CDR3 here is CAIPLAPGYEQYF. The CDR3 nucleotides are TGTGCCATCCCGCTTGCTCCGGGGTACGAGCAGTACTTC. V gene TRBV27 combines with J gene TRBJ2-7, with D tentatively TRBD2 (5 bases). The CDR3 loop spans 13 amino acids. Germline CDR1 MNHEY, CDR2 SMNVEV (reference sequence). Trimming stripped 10 bases from V and 4 bases from J, with 17 bases between.

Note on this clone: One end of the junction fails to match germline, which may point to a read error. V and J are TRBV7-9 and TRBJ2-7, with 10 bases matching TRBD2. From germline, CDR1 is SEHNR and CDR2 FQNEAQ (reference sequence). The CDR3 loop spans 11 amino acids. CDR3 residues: CASSLAGLANF. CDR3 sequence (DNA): TGTGCCAGCAGCTTAGCGGGACTAGCGAACTTC.

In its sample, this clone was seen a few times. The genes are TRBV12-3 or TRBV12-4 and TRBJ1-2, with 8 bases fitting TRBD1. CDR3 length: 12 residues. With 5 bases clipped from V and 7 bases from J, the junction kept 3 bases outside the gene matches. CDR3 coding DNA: TGTGCCAGCAGTAGGACAGGGCTTGGCTACACCTTC. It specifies CASSRTGLGYTF.

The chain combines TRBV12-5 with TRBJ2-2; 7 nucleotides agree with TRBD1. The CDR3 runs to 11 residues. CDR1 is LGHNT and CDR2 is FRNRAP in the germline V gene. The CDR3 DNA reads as TGTGCAGGTCAGGGGGCCGGGGAGCTGTTTTTT. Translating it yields CAGQGAGELFF.

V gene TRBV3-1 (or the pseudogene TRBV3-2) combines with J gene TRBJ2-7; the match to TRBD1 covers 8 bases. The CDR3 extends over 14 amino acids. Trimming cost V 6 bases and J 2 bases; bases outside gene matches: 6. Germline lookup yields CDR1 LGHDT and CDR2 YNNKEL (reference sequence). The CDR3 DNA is TGTGCCAGCAGTCCCGGGACAGGACCCTACGAGCAGTACTTC. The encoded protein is CASSPGTGPYEQYF.

For the CDR3, the DNA is TGTGCCAGCAGCTTCCCCGGGACAGGGAACAATGAGCAGTTCTTC. Translation: CASSFPGTGNNEQFF. This chain uses TRBV7-6 with TRBJ2-1; 9 bases align to TRBD1. From germline, CDR1 is SGHVS and CDR2 FNYEAQ. The CDR3 totals 15 residues. V gave up 3 bases and J gave up 5 bases; unmatched junction bases: 5.

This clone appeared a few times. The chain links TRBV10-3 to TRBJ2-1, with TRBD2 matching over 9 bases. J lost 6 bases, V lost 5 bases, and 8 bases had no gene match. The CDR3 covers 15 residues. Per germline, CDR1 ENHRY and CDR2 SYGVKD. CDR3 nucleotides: TGTGCCATCAGTCGAGCAGCGGGGGGTGTCAATGAGCAGTTCTTC. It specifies CAISRAAGGVNEQFF.